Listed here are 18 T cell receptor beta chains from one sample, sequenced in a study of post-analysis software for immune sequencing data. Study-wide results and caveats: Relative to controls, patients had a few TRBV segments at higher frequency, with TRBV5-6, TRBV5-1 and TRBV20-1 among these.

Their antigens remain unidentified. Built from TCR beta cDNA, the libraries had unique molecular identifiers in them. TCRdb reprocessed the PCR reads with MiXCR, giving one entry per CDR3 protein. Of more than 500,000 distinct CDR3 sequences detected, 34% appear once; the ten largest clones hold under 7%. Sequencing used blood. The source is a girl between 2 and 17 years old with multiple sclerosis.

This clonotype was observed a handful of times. The CDR3 bases are TGTGCCAGCAGTTTTAGTCTGCGAGAAGCTTTCTTT. Encoded protein: CASSFSLREAFF. The V and J genes are TRBV12-3 or TRBV12-4 and TRBJ1-1; D unresolved. V gave up 3 bases and J gave up 8 bases, with 10 bases separating them. The CDR3 loop spans 12 amino acids.

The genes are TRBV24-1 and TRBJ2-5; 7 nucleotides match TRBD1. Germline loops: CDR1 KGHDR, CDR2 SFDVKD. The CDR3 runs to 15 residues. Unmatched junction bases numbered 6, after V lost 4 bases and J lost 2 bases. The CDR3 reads CATSDLDREQETQYF. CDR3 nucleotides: TGTGCCACCAGTGACCTCGACAGGGAACAAGAGACCCAGTACTTC.

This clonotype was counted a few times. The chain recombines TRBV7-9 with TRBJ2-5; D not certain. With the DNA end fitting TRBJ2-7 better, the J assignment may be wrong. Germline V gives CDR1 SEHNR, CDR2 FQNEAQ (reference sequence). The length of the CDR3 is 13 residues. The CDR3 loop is CASSLVSHDEQYF. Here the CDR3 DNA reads TGTGCCAGCAGCTTAGTCAGTCATGACGAGCAGTACTTC.

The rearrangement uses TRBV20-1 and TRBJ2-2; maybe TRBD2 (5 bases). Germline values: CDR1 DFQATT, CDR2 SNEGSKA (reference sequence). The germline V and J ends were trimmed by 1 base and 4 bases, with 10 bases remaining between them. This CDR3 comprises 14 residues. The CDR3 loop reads CSARVPGGTGELFF. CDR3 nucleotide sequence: TGCAGTGCTAGAGTGCCAGGAGGCACCGGGGAGCTGTTTTTT.

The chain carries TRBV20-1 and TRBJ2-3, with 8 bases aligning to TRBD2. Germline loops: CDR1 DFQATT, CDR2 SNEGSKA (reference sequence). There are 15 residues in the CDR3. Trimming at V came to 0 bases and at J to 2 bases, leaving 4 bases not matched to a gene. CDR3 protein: CSARERGDPTDTQYF. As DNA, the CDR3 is TGCAGTGCTAGAGAGCGGGGGGACCCCACAGATACGCAGTATTTT.

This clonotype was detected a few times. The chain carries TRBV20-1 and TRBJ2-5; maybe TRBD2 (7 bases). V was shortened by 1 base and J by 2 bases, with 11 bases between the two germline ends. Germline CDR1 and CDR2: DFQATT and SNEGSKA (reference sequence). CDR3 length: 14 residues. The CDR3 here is CSARVEGGQETQYF. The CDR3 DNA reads TGCAGTGCTAGAGTGGAGGGGGGGCAAGAGACCCAGTACTTC.

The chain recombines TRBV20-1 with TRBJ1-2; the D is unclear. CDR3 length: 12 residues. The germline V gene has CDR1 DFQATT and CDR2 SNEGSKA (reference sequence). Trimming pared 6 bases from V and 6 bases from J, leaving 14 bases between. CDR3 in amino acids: CSAAYLDHGYTF. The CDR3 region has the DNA TGCAGTGCAGCGTACCTAGACCATGGCTACACCTTC.

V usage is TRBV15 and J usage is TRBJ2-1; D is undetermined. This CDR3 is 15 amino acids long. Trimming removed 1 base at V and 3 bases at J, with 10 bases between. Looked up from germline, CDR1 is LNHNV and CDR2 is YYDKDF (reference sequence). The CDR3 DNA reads TGTGCCACCAGCAGAGTTCCAGGTGACTACAATGAGCAGTTCTTC. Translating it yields CATSRVPGDYNEQFF.

The CDR3 here is CASSPRWGPTETQYF. The CDR3 coding sequence is TGCGCCAGCAGCCCCCGATGGGGTCCGACAGAGACCCAGTACTTC. The chain recombines TRBV4-1 with TRBJ2-4; no clear D gene. The J call is in doubt because the DNA end fits TRBJ2-5 better. Germline V gene data show CDR1 as MGHRA and CDR2 as YSYEKL. The CDR3 has 15 residues.

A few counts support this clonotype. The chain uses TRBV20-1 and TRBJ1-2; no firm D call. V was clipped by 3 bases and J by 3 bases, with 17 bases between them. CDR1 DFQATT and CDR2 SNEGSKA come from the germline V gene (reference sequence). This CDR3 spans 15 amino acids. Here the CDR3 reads CSASPRAQFDYGYTF. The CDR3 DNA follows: TGCAGTGCTAGCCCCCGTGCTCAGTTTGACTATGGCTACACCTTC.

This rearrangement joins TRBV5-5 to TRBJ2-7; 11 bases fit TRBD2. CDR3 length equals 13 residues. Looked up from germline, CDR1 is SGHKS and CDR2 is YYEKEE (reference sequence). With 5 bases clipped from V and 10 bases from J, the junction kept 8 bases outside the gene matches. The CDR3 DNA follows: TGTGCCAGCAGACTAGCGGGGGCAATGGCCCAGTACTTC. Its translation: CASRLAGAMAQYF. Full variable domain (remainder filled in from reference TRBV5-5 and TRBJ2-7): DAGVTQSPTHLIKTRGQQVTLRCSPISGHKSVSWYQQVLGQGPQFIFQYYEKEERGRGNFPDRFSARQFPNYSSELNVNALLLGDSALYLCASRLAGAMAQYFGPGTRLTVT.

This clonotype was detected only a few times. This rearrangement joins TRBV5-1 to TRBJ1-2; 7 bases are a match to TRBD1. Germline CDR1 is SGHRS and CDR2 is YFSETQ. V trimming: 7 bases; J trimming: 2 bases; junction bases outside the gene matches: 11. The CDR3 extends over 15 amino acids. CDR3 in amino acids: CASRSAGTVNYGYTF. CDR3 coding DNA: TGCGCCAGCCGTTCTGCCGGGACAGTCAACTATGGCTACACCTTC.

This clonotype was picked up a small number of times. For the CDR3, the DNA is TGCGCCAGCAGCTTGGCGGGCGGGGGGGCCTCGTACAATGAGCAGTTCTTC. Its translation: CASSLAGGGASYNEQFF. The rearrangement links TRBV5-1 to TRBJ2-1; 9 bases map to TRBD2. Germline loops: CDR1 SGHRS, CDR2 YFSETQ. Unmatched junction bases numbered 8, after V lost 0 bases and J lost 4 bases. This CDR3 has 17 residues.

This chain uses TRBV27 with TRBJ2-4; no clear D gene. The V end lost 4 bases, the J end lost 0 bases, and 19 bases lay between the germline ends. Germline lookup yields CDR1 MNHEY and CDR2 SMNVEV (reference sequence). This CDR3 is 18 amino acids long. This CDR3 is CASSSITVSNLAKNIQYF. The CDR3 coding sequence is TGTGCCAGCAGTTCTATAACCGTCTCCAACCTAGCCAAAAACATTCAGTACTTC.

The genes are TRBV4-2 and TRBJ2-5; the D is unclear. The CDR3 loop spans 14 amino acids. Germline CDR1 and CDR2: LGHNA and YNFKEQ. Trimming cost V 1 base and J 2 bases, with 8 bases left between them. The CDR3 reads CASSQVAKQETQYF. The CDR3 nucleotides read TGTGCCAGCAGCCAAGTCGCTAAACAAGAGACCCAGTACTTC.

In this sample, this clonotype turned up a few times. The CDR3: CASSLNPTSGGAKNIQYF. As DNA, the CDR3 is TGCGCCAGCAGCCTCAATCCTACTAGCGGGGGGGCCAAAAACATTCAGTACTTC. This chain links TRBV5-1 with TRBJ2-4, with 12 bases that match TRBD2. The J segment lost 1 base and the V segment lost 4 bases, leaving 9 bases of the junction unmatched. Germline V gene data show CDR1 as SGHRS and CDR2 as YFSETQ. The CDR3 totals 18 residues. The full variable domain, its missing parts supplied by reference TRBV5-1 and TRBJ2-4, is KAGVTQTPRYLIKTRGQQVTLSCSPISGHRSVSWYQQTPGQGLQFLFEYFSETQRNKGNFPGRFSGRQFSNSRSEMNVSTLELGDSALYLCASSLNPTSGGAKNIQYFGAGTRLSVL.

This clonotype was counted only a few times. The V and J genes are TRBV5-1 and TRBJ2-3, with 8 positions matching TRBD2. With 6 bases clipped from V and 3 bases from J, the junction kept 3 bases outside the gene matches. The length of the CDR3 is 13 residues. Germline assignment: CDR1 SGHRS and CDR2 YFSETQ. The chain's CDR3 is CASKQRGTDTQYF. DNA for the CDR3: TGCGCCAGCAAACAGCGGGGGACAGATACGCAGTATTTT.

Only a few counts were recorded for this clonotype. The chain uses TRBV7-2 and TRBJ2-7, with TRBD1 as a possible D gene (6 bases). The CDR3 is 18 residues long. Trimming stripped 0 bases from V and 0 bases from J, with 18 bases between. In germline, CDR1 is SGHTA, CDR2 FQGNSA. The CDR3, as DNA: TGTGCCAGCAGCTTAGCGGGGACAAGAAGACTCGACTCCTACGAGCAGTACTTC. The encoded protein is CASSLAGTRRLDSYEQYF.